This entry lists 20 T cell receptor beta chains sequenced from one sample in a study of cytomegalovirus exposure and HLA in healthy donors. PCR used 60 Vbeta primers and 13 Jbeta primers. Using immunoSEQ multiplex PCR, the repertoire was profiled, and TCRdb retains in-frame clones only, with some absent. The sample lists approximately 40,000 clones, around 81% occurring once. Sequenced material: PBMCs. The origin of the receptors is a woman in her 40s in good health and CMV-seronegative.

The chain joins TRBV4-3 to TRBJ1-3, with D maybe TRBD1 (5 bases). CDR3 size: 15 residues. CDR1 is LGHNA and CDR2 is YSLEER in the germline V gene. V was clipped by 0 bases and J by 4 bases, with 10 bases between them. The CDR3 loop is CASSQEGRVGNTIYF. The CDR3 DNA reads as TGCGCCAGCAGCCAAGAGGGCAGGGTAGGAAACACCATATATTTT.

The V gene is TRBV4-1, the J gene TRBJ2-5, with D perhaps TRBD2 (6 bases). V was clipped by 4 bases and J by 4 bases, with 10 bases between them. This CDR3 comprises 13 residues. The V gene's germline CDR1 is MGHRA and CDR2 YSYEKL. The CDR3 DNA follows: TGCGCCAGCAGCCGGACGGAGGGAGAGACCCAGTACTTC. It translates to CASSRTEGETQYF.

A single count supports this clone. V gene TRBV5-6 combines with J gene TRBJ1-2, with a tentative D call TRBD1 (6 bases). Trimming took off 6 bases at V and 7 bases at J, with 25 bases between the two ends. Germline V gene sequence: CDR1 SGHDT, CDR2 YYEEEE. The CDR3 runs 16 residues. The CDR3 nucleotides are TGTGCCAGCATCAGAACATACAGGGACGGGAGGGTTGGCTACACCTTC. The encoded protein is CASIRTYRDGRVGYTF.

The chain carries TRBV6-5 and TRBJ1-4; TRBD1 matches at 7 bases. Germline values: CDR1 MNHEY, CDR2 SVGAGI. This CDR3 has 14 amino acids. After removal of 5 bases from V and 10 bases from J, the junction contained 10 bases not matched to a gene. The CDR3 DNA reads TGTGCCAGCAGTCCTATTTGGACAGGTGCAAAACTGTTTTTT. It codes for CASSPIWTGAKLFF.

The chain is built from TRBV6-6 and TRBJ2-1; 8 nucleotides agree with TRBD2. This CDR3 comprises 15 residues. V was pared by 8 bases and J by 0 bases, with 6 bases of the junction left unmatched. Germline CDR1 is MNHNY and CDR2 is SVGAGI (reference sequence). CDR3 protein: CASDRGGISYNEQFF. The CDR3 region has the DNA TGTGCCAGCGACCGGGGGGGGATCTCCTACAATGAGCAGTTCTTC.

The V gene is TRBV6-1, the J gene TRBJ2-7, with TRBD1 as a possible D gene (6 bases). Germline lookup yields CDR1 MNHNS and CDR2 SASEGT. Deletions cut 1 base from V and 6 bases from J, with 13 bases between. This CDR3 region has 14 residues. CDR3 loop: CASSEVGQGSEQYV. The CDR3 nucleotides read TGTGCCAGCAGTGAAGTCGGGCAGGGGAGCGAGCAGTACGTC.

This clone was observed a single time. The V call is TRBV5-1, the J call TRBJ1-4; 8 nucleotides match TRBD1. The germline gives CDR1 SGHRS, CDR2 YFSETQ. V lost 2 bases to trimming and J lost 8 bases; unmatched junction nucleotides: 8. The CDR3 is made up of 15 amino acids. CDR3 loop: CASSLNGQGDEKLFF. CDR3 nucleotides: TGCGCCAGCAGCTTAAATGGACAGGGTGACGAAAAACTGTTTTTT.

The chain has TRBV4-3 and TRBJ2-2, with 8 bases aligning to TRBD1. V gave up 4 bases and J gave up 6 bases; unmatched junction bases: 7. CDR3 length: 15 residues. The germline CDR1 and CDR2 sequences are LGHNA and YSLEER. CDR3 sequence (DNA): TGCGCCAGCAGCCCGACGACAGGGGTGGCCGGGGAGCTGTTTTTT. Protein product: CASSPTTGVAGELFF.

V usage is TRBV9 and J usage is TRBJ2-5; a weak D match, TRBD1 (6 bases). Germline V lookup: CDR1 SGDLS, CDR2 YYNGEE. CDR3 length: 15 residues. V dropped 4 bases and J dropped 5 bases, with 18 bases sitting between them. The CDR3 DNA reads as TGTGCCAGCAGCCCACGTGGGGGCTTTGGGGAGACCCAGTACTTC. Translating gives CASSPRGGFGETQYF.

V usage is TRBV15 and J usage is TRBJ2-2; no clear D. The V and J ends lost 2 bases and 7 bases respectively, with 8 bases between them. The CDR3 spans 13 residues. The V gene's germline CDR1 is LNHNV and CDR2 YYDKDF (reference sequence). CDR3 coding DNA: TGTGCCACCAGCAGACCCCACGGCGGGGAGCTGTTTTTT. Its protein product is CATSRPHGGELFF.

The J gene is TRBJ1-2, the V gene TRBV18; D might be TRBD1 (5 bases). This CDR3 has 15 amino acids. Germline CDR1 KGHSH, CDR2 LQKENI. Trimming cost V 0 bases and J 7 bases, with 15 bases left between them. The CDR3 DNA reads as TGTGCCAGCTCACCACCGGGCAGGGCTGAGTTTGGCTACACCTTC. Residues: CASSPPGRAEFGYTF.

The chain recombines TRBV6-5 with TRBJ2-7, with 7 nucleotides matching TRBD1. Germline loops: CDR1 MNHEY, CDR2 SVGAGI. The length of the CDR3 is 13 residues. The trim removed 6 bases at V and 1 base at J, leaving 3 bases unmatched. DNA for the CDR3: TGTGCCAGCAGGCCGGGACAGTCCTACGAGCAGTACTTC. Translating gives CASRPGQSYEQYF.

This clone was seen more than once but under ten times. The V gene is TRBV7-2, the J gene TRBJ2-3, with 10 bases identical to TRBD2. The CDR3 runs 15 residues. The germline V gene encodes CDR1 SGHTA and CDR2 FQGNSA. J gave up 4 bases and V 1 base, and 2 bases lay outside the gene matches. CDR3 DNA: TGTGCCAGCAGCTTAGAGCTAGCGGGGGCAGATACGCAGTATTTT. Translated, it gives CASSLELAGADTQYF.

The chain carries TRBV27 and TRBJ2-5; possible D gene TRBD1, 5 bases. Germline V gene lookup returns CDR1 MNHEY and CDR2 SMNVEV (reference sequence). The CDR3 has 14 amino acids. Trimming shortened V by 3 bases and J by 5 bases, and 13 bases separated the two germline ends. CDR3 in DNA: TGTGCCAGCAGTTTGTTACCTAAGGGGGAGACCCAGTACTTC. It specifies CASSLLPKGETQYF.

V and J are TRBV29-1 and TRBJ2-1, with a tentative D call TRBD2 (5 bases). CDR1 SQVTM and CDR2 ANQGSEA come from the germline V gene. Trimming stripped 6 bases from V and 4 bases from J, with 10 bases between. The CDR3 totals 12 residues. The CDR3 loop reads CSVADSYNEQFF. In nucleotides, the CDR3 is TGCAGCGTGGCGGACTCATACAATGAGCAGTTCTTC.

The J gene is TRBJ1-2, the V gene TRBV5-4, with D unresolved. Trimming removed 2 bases from V and 6 bases from J, with 14 bases in between. From germline, CDR1 is SGHNT and CDR2 YYREEE (reference sequence). The CDR3 is 14 residues long. The CDR3 bases are TGTGCCAGCAGCTTCGAGAGGGTCCGAGATGGCTACACCTTC. Translated: CASSFERVRDGYTF. Filled out from reference TRBV5-4 and TRBJ1-2, the complete variable domain reads ETGVTQSPTHLIKTRGQQVTLRCSSQSGHNTVSWYQQALGQGPQFIFQYYREEENGRGNFPPRFSGLQFPNYSSELNVNALELDDSALYLCASSFERVRDGYTFGSGTRLTVV.

The chain joins TRBV29-1 to TRBJ2-3; 12 bases fit TRBD2. CDR1 is SQVTM, CDR2 ANQGSEA, per germline. Trimming removed 4 bases from V and 4 bases from J; junction bases left unmatched: 0. The CDR3 is made up of 13 amino acids. For the CDR3, the DNA is TGCAGCGTTGGGACTAGCGGGGCAGATACGCAGTATTTT. Translating gives CSVGTSGADTQYF.

The V and J genes are TRBV4-2 and TRBJ2-2; the D is unclear. Trimming took 1 base from V and 1 from J, leaving 10 bases between them. Germline lookup yields CDR1 LGHNA and CDR2 YNFKEQ. The CDR3 sequence is 16 residues long. CDR3 sequence reads: CASSQGFLGNTGELFF. The CDR3 bases are TGTGCCAGCAGCCAAGGCTTCCTAGGGAACACCGGGGAGCTGTTTTTT.

V is TRBV5-4 and J is TRBJ1-6; tentative D call: TRBD1 (5 bases). Germline V gives CDR1 SGHNT, CDR2 YYREEE (reference sequence). The CDR3 is 15 amino acids. The V gene lost 5 bases and the J gene lost 3 bases, with 12 bases spanning the gap. CDR3 loop: CASRDDRLYNSPLHF. For the CDR3, the DNA is TGTGCCAGCAGGGACGACAGACTCTATAATTCACCCCTCCACTTT.

In nucleotides, the CDR3 is TGTGCTACAGCAGAAGAAACGGGGGGGTATGGCTACACCTTC. Protein: CATAEETGGYGYTF. The chain recombines TRBV2 with TRBJ1-2; D might be TRBD1 (5 bases). Germline V lookup: CDR1 SNHLY, CDR2 FYNNEI. The CDR3 spans 14 residues.